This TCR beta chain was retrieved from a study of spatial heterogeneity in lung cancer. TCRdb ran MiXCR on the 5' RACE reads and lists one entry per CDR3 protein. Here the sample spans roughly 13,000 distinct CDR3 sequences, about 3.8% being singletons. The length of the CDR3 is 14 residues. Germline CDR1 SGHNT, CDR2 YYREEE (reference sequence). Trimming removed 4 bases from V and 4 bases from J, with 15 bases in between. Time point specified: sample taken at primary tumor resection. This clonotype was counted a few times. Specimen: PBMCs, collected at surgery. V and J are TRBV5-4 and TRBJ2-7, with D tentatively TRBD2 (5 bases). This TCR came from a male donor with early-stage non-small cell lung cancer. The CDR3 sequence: CASSPGGADYEQYF. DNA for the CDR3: TGTGCCAGCAGCCCTGGAGGCGCCGATTACGAGCAGTACTTC.